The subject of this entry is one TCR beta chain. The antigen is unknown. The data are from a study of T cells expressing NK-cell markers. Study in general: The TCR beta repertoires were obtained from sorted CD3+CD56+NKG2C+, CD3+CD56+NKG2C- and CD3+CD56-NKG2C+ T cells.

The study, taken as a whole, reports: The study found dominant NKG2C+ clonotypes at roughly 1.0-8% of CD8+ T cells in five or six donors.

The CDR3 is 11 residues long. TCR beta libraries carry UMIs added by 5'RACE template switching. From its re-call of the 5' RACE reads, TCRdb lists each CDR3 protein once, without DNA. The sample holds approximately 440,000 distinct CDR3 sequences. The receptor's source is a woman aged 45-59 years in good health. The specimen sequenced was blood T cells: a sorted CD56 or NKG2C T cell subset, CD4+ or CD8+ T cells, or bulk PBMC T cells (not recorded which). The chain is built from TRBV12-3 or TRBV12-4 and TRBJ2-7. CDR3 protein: CATGRYYEQYF.